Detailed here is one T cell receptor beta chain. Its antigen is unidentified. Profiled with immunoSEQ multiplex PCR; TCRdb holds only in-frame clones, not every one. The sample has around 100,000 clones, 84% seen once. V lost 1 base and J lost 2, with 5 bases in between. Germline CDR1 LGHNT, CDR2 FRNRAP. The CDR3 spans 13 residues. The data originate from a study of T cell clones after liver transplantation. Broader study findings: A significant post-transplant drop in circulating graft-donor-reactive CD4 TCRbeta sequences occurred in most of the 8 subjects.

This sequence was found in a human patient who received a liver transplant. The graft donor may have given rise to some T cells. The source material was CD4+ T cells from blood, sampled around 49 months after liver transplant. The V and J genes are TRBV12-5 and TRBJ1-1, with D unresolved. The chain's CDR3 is CASGLGGNTEAFF. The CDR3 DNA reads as TGTGCTAGTGGTTTGGGGGGAAACACTGAAGCTTTCTTT.